This TCR beta chain stems from a study of cytotoxic CD8 clonotypes in ibrutinib-treated CLL (dated by TCRdb to about 2021). Regarding the complete study: The cohort included roughly 15 treatment-naive and ten to twelve relapsed/refractory patients; roughly 17 were IGHV unmutated. Responses were partial in 24 patients and complete in 2; after median approximately 66 months follow-up, around 15 stayed in remission and 12 progressed. Response samples were obtained after a median of around eleven months of treatment, with a range of roughly 6 to 40 months. On average, each sample yielded some 250,000 productive templates and tens of thousands of productive rearrangements. Of the roughly 86 people in the trial, 26 had longitudinal samples available. Cryopreserved peripheral blood mononuclear cells were obtained before treatment, at response, and at either sustained remission or disease progression. All remission and progressive disease samples were collected while patients were still receiving ibrutinib.

Overall study results and their limits: Baseline clonality exceeded that of age-matched healthy donors and correlated strongly with circulating CD8+ T-cell counts. Sampling times were not matched between patients in sustained remission and patients whose disease was progressing, and lymph node repertoires were not examined. Public clonotypes were found to be uncommon and were observed to contract or remain stable during treatment; the increase in clonality was shown to reflect expansion of private clonotypes at ibrutinib response. Clonality increased at ibrutinib response, stayed stable in sustained remission, and fell back toward baseline at progression.

Each clonotype received, on average, approximately 9.9x coverage in deep resolution sequencing performed on a MiSeq, where the target depth lay between 1 in 1 million and 1 in 200,000 T cells. The immunoSEQ hsTCRB Kit was used to generate the TCR beta libraries. In the authors' own workflow: The data were analyzed with ImmunoSEQ Analyzer and ImmunoSEQ Data Assistant, and V, D and J gene assignments followed IMGT definitions. Clonality, which ranges from 0 to 1, was calculated by subtracting the normalized Shannon entropy of productive rearrangement frequencies from one. Only overrepresented clonotypes making up at least 0.05% of the repertoire of each patient were included in the public clonotype analysis. Thirteen age-matched healthy donor repertoires from immuneACCESS were used as controls for clonality. Not all clones reach the TCRdb copy of this immuneACCESS table, which keeps in-frame sequences only. Checked studies attribute under half of the gap to unresolved V genes and leave the rest unexplained. That table is the source of V, J and clone size, and D and trimming were worked out from the DNA. This sample lists 150,000 or so clones; less than 85% were detected once. The top ten hold roughly 4.5% of the sample.

The CDR3 contains 12 residues, cysteine and phenylalanine counted. Only CDR3 DNA is held: 36 bases, read in frame from base 1. Between the V and J ends, shortened by 0 bases and 6 bases respectively, the junction contains 3 bases. The germline V gene specifies MDHEN as CDR1 and SYDVKM as CDR2. In light of the paper, this sample's time point label describes: less than 30 months on ibrutinib. For TCR beta library preparation, 1.5 to 2 micrograms of genomic DNA was extracted from cryopreserved PBMCs. High-throughput TCR beta sequencing was performed on longitudinal blood samples from CLL patients receiving ibrutinib monotherapy. Patients were enrolled in a phase 2 open-label single-center ibrutinib monotherapy trial. For this clone: This receptor's antigen is unknown. Base qualities are not at hand, and no much larger clone is one base apart.

The source was PBMCs, collected after 24 months of ibrutinib treatment. This TCR derives from a human donor with chronic lymphocytic leukemia. This chain joins TRBV28 to TRBJ1-5, with the D gene call left open. The DNA sequence is TGTGCCAGCAGTTTATGGGGTCAGCCCCAGCATTTT. Its protein reads: CASSLWGQPQHF. The full variable domain, completed from the reference TRBV28 and TRBJ1-5 proteins outside the CDR3, reads DVKVTQSSRYLVKRTGEKVFLECVQDMDHENMFWYRQDPGLGLRLIYFSYDVKMKEKGDIPEGYSVSREKKERFSLILESASTNQTSMYLCASSLWGQPQHFGDGTRLSIL.